A single sample is the source of the 7 T cell receptor beta chains below, sequenced in a study of blood T cell repertoires in COVID-19. TCRdb's copy holds only in-frame clones and misses some; the assay was immunoSEQ multiplex PCR. The data hold over 120,000 clones, with approximately 80% observed a single time. Sequencing input: peripheral blood. These receptors all stem from a human donor in a cohort sampled during active COVID-19.

This clone has just a few counts. The rearrangement uses TRBV3-1 (or the pseudogene TRBV3-2) and TRBJ1-1, with 8 bases matching TRBD1. The CDR3 has 12 amino acids. The germline V gene encodes CDR1 LGHDT and CDR2 YNNKEL (reference sequence). Trimming took 5 bases from V and 7 from J; bases not matched to a gene: 3. CDR3 bases: TGTGCCAGCAGCTCCGGACAGGGTGAAGCTTTCTTT. Translated, it gives CASSSGQGEAFF.

The chain has TRBV7-2 and TRBJ1-3, with unresolved D. V gave up 4 bases and J gave up 0 bases, with 10 bases separating them. CDR1 SGHTA and CDR2 FQGNSA come from the germline V gene. The CDR3 has 15 amino acids. Here the CDR3 DNA reads TGTGCCAGCAGCTCCAGCGGCACCTCTGGAAACACCATATATTTT. Protein sequence: CASSSSGTSGNTIYF.

This chain links TRBV7-2 with TRBJ2-2, with D tentatively TRBD2 (6 bases). Germline V gene data show CDR1 as SGHTA and CDR2 as FQGNSA. Trimming removed 4 bases from V and 1 base from J, with 13 bases in between. The CDR3 is 16 amino acids. As DNA, the CDR3 is TGTGCCAGCAGCTCCATAGCGGACCTGAACACCGGGGAGCTGTTTTTT. It encodes CASSSIADLNTGELFF.

The chain joins TRBV27 to TRBJ1-5; 7 bases are a match to TRBD1. J lost 4 bases, V lost 5 bases, and 8 bases had no gene match. Germline CDR1 reads MNHEY; CDR2 reads SMNVEV (reference sequence). The CDR3 has 15 amino acids. The CDR3 is CASSPLGTANQPQHF. In nucleotides, the CDR3 is TGTGCCAGCAGTCCCCTCGGGACAGCTAATCAGCCCCAGCATTTT.

CDR3 coding DNA: TGTGCCAGCAGCTTCGCCACGAGCGGCACTGAAGCTTTCTTT. This codes for CASSFATSGTEAFF. The gene calls are TRBV7-2 and TRBJ1-1; D call uncertain. The ends were cut back, 3 bases at V and 4 bases at J, with 12 bases in the middle. The CDR3 consists of 14 residues. CDR1 is SGHTA, CDR2 FQGNSA, per germline.

The V and J genes are TRBV19 and TRBJ1-5; D perhaps matches TRBD1 (6 bases). The CDR3 consists of 16 residues. The germline V gene has CDR1 LNHDA and CDR2 SQIVND (reference sequence). Trimming cost V 5 bases and J 4 bases, with 18 bases left between them. CDR3 in DNA: TGTGCCAGTAGTGCCCGGGAGGGGGGGCGGAATCAGCCCCAGCATTTT. It translates to CASSAREGGRNQPQHF.

The V gene is TRBV18, the J gene TRBJ2-1; possible D gene TRBD1, 7 bases. Germline-derived CDR1 and CDR2 are KGHSH and LQKENI. The CDR3 runs 13 residues. The ends were cut back, 6 bases at V and 5 bases at J, with 11 bases in the middle. The chain's CDR3 is CASSRDRDNEQFF. CDR3 nucleotide sequence: TGTGCCAGCTCGCGGGACAGAGACAATGAGCAGTTCTTC.